These 31 T cell receptor beta chains share one sample of origin, sequenced in a study of T and B cells in COVID-19 patients. Multiplex PCR with BIOMED2 TRB-A/B primer pools amplified TRB rearrangements. MiXCR was run by TCRdb on the multiplex PCR reads, yielding one entry per CDR3 protein. The top ten clones hold 3.5% to 5.5% of a sample with roughly 15,000 distinct CDR3 sequences, under 30% of them seen once. TRB was amplified from about 240-490 ng of blood genomic DNA. Sequenced sample: blood. Receptors were obtained from a human donor who had recovered from COVID-19.

This clonotype was recorded many times. The chain carries TRBV6-5 and TRBJ2-1, with D unresolved. The V gene's germline CDR1 is MNHEY and CDR2 SVGAGI. The CDR3 loop spans 13 amino acids. The ends were cut back, 5 bases at V and 2 bases at J, with 7 bases in the middle. CDR3 in DNA: TGTGCCAGCAGTCCCACAACCTACAATGAGCAGTTCTTC. Translating gives CASSPTTYNEQFF.

Within the sample, this clonotype is medium-sized (0.01 to 0.1%). The rearrangement links TRBV6-2 or TRBV6-3 to TRBJ2-1, with D possibly matching TRBD2 (5 bases). V was cut by 8 bases and J by 0 bases, with 8 bases left in between. The CDR3 is 13 residues long. The germline V gene has CDR1 MNHEY and CDR2 SVGEGT. CDR3 in DNA: TGTGCCAGCCGGGAAAGCTCCTACAATGAGCAGTTCTTC. This codes for CASRESSYNEQFF.

Only a few counts were recorded for this clonotype. This chain joins TRBV27 and TRBJ1-5; D remains unclear. CDR1 MNHEY and CDR2 SMNVEV come from the germline V gene (reference sequence). Between the trimmed V and J ends, which lost 5 bases and 5 bases, there was a span of 13 bases. The CDR3 is 14 residues long. The CDR3 sequence is CASSPGEGDQPQHF. The DNA of the CDR3 is TGTGCCAGCAGTCCGGGAGAGGGCGATCAGCCCCAGCATTTT.

In its sample, this clonotype was seen many times. This rearrangement joins TRBV19 to TRBJ1-5; weak D call: TRBD1 (6 bases). The germline V gene has CDR1 LNHDA and CDR2 SQIVND (reference sequence). The CDR3 is 17 amino acids. V lost 3 bases, J lost 6 bases, and 21 bases lay in between. The CDR3 DNA follows: TGTGCCAGTAGTATCCCCCGGGGGCAGACCTCAGGTCAGCCCCAGCATTTT. The encoded protein is CASSIPRGQTSGQPQHF. Looking up the rest from reference TRBV19 and TRBJ1-5 gives the full variable domain: DGGITQSPKYLFRKEGQNVTLSCEQNLNHDAMYWYRQDPGQGLRLIYYSQIVNDFQKGDIAEGYSVSREKKESFPLTVTSAQKNPTAFYLCASSIPRGQTSGQPQHFGDGTRLSIL.

This clonotype was found a few times. CDR3 in DNA: TGTGCCAGCAGTTTATCCGGAGCATTGGGGTCCAATGAGCAGTTCTTC. It yields the protein CASSLSGALGSNEQFF. This chain uses TRBV27 with TRBJ2-1; the D is unclear. V shed 0 bases and J shed 6 bases, with 15 bases lying between them. From germline, CDR1 is MNHEY and CDR2 SMNVEV (reference sequence). The CDR3 spans 16 residues.

This clonotype has only a few counts. The chain joins TRBV19 to TRBJ2-3, with D possibly TRBD1 on 6 matching bases. From germline, CDR1 is LNHDA and CDR2 SQIVND (reference sequence). V gave up 6 bases and J gave up 1 base, with 11 bases separating them. The length of the CDR3 is 14 residues. The CDR3 spells CASRTGWGTDTQYF. The CDR3 bases are TGTGCCAGTAGAACAGGGTGGGGCACAGATACGCAGTATTTT. The complete variable domain, with remaining parts taken from reference TRBV19 and TRBJ2-3, reads DGGITQSPKYLFRKEGQNVTLSCEQNLNHDAMYWYRQDPGQGLRLIYYSQIVNDFQKGDIAEGYSVSREKKESFPLTVTSAQKNPTAFYLCASRTGWGTDTQYFGPGTRLTVL.

The rearrangement uses TRBV11-2 and TRBJ2-3, with D perhaps being TRBD1 or TRBD2 (5 bases each). Germline V gene data show CDR1 as SGHAT and CDR2 as FQNNGV. This CDR3 has 16 residues. Deletions cut 5 bases from V and 3 bases from J, with 18 bases between. CDR3 in DNA: TGTGCCAGCAGCGTACTAAGGGGAGATGGGACAGATACGCAGTATTTT. This codes for CASSVLRGDGTDTQYF.

In regard to this clonotype: One junction end does not reproduce the germline sequence, and a read error may be involved. The chain joins TRBV6-6 to TRBJ1-5, with TRBD1 matching over 7 bases. This CDR3 contains 15 residues. Germline-derived CDR1 and CDR2 are MNHNY and SVGAGI (reference sequence). CDR3 amino acids: CASSYLEGANQHQHF. The CDR3 DNA is TGTGCCAGCAGTTACCTCGAGGGGGCCAATCAGCACCAGCATTTT.

This clonotype was seen repeatedly, ten times or more. CDR3 sequence reads: CASSYGNQGEDTQYF. The DNA of the CDR3 is TGTGCCAGCAGTTACGGTAACCAGGGAGAGGATACGCAGTATTTT. The chain recombines TRBV6-5 with TRBJ2-3; D may match TRBD1 or TRBD2 (5 bases each). This CDR3 region has 15 residues. V was shortened by 2 bases and J by 6 bases, with 15 bases between the two germline ends. CDR1 MNHEY and CDR2 SVGAGI come from the germline V gene.

This clonotype was observed a few times. V gene TRBV18 combines with J gene TRBJ2-1; 7 bases are a match to TRBD2. This CDR3 spans 15 amino acids. The V gene's germline CDR1 is KGHSH and CDR2 LQKENI. The trim removed 3 bases at V and 1 base at J, leaving 3 bases unmatched. CDR3 region: CASSPVAGSYNEQFF. The DNA for the CDR3 is TGTGCCAGCTCACCGGTAGCGGGTTCCTACAATGAGCAGTTCTTC.

This clonotype is medium-sized (0.01 to 0.1%) within its sample. The chain uses TRBV19 and TRBJ2-2, with 8 bases matching TRBD2. The CDR3 is made up of 15 amino acids. V was clipped by 3 bases and J by 3 bases; unmatched bases: 3. Per the germline V gene, CDR1 is LNHDA and CDR2 is SQIVND (reference sequence). The CDR3 DNA is TGTGCCAGTAGTATCACGGGAGGGGACACCGGGGAGCTGTTTTTT. It is translated as CASSITGGDTGELFF.

This clonotype appeared a few times. This chain joins TRBV6-6 and TRBJ1-1; D call uncertain. CDR3 length equals 18 residues. The germline gives CDR1 MNHNY, CDR2 SVGAGI (reference sequence). Trimming took off 2 bases at V and 3 bases at J, with 22 bases between the two ends. The DNA of the CDR3 is TGTGCCAGCAGTTACCCGAAGGCAGAAAGGCAGAGGGACACTGAAGCTTTCTTT. It translates to CASSYPKAERQRDTEAFF.

This chain links TRBV7-9 with TRBJ1-4; D uncertain. V lost 6 bases, J lost 8 bases, and 7 bases lay in between. The CDR3 consists of 11 residues. Germline lookup yields CDR1 SEHNR and CDR2 FQNEAQ (reference sequence). The CDR3 DNA sequence: TGTGCCAGCAGAGCGGGGGAAAAACTGTTTTTT. Protein: CASRAGEKLFF. The full variable domain, its missing parts supplied by reference TRBV7-9 and TRBJ1-4, is DTGVSQNPRHKITKRGQNVTFRCDPISEHNRLYWYRQTLGQGPEFLTYFQNEAQLEKSRLLSDRFSAERPKGSFSTLEIQRTEQGDSAMYLCASRAGEKLFFGSGTQLSVL.

The chain links TRBV27 to TRBJ1-2; possible D gene TRBD1, 5 bases. CDR3 length: 13 residues. Deletions cut 7 bases from V and 5 bases from J, with 14 bases between. From germline, CDR1 is MNHEY and CDR2 SMNVEV (reference sequence). The chain's CDR3 is CASKRGGRYGYTF. The CDR3 DNA sequence: TGTGCCAGCAAACGCGGGGGGAGATATGGCTACACCTTC.

The rearrangement uses TRBV28 and TRBJ2-7, with D unclear. V was shortened by 3 bases and J by 3 bases, with 6 bases between the two germline ends. CDR3 length: 12 residues. Looked up from germline, CDR1 is MDHEN and CDR2 is SYDVKM. The CDR3 DNA reads as TGTGCCAGCAGTTTGGACCACTACGAGCAGTACTTC. This encodes CASSLDHYEQYF.

The chain joins TRBV6-5 to TRBJ1-2; unclear D gene. Looked up from germline, CDR1 is MNHEY and CDR2 is SVGAGI. The V and J ends lost 5 bases and 2 bases respectively, with 24 bases between them. The CDR3 spans 18 residues. The CDR3 here is CASSLLAGSAGGNYGYTF. The DNA of the CDR3 is TGTGCCAGCAGTCTCCTGGCGGGATCGGCCGGCGGGAACTATGGCTACACCTTC.

This clonotype was seen more than once but under ten times. The CDR3 nucleotides are TGTGCCAGCAGCCCTCCGGGCAGTCGCCAAGAGACCCAGTACTTC. It encodes CASSPPGSRQETQYF. The genes are TRBV7-2 and TRBJ2-5, with D unclear. The length of the CDR3 is 15 residues. Germline V gene data show CDR1 as SGHTA and CDR2 as FQGNSA. Trimming took 5 bases from V and 1 from J, leaving 14 bases between them.

This clonotype is medium-sized within its sample. This sequence joins TRBV6-5 and TRBJ2-5, with 14 bases identical to TRBD2. J lost 0 bases, V lost 4 bases, and 4 bases had no gene match. This CDR3 comprises 17 residues. Germline loops: CDR1 MNHEY, CDR2 SVGAGI. The CDR3 loop is CASSSGLAGGYQETQYF. In nucleotides, the CDR3 is TGTGCCAGCAGTTCCGGACTAGCGGGGGGCTACCAAGAGACCCAGTACTTC.

This clonotype was observed at least ten times. The chain is built from TRBV18 and TRBJ1-1, with a weak D call TRBD1 (6 bases). The CDR3 loop spans 14 amino acids. Germline-derived CDR1 and CDR2 are KGHSH and LQKENI. V dropped 5 bases and J dropped 3 bases, with 13 bases sitting between them. CDR3 in DNA: TGTGCCAGCTCAGGCACAGGGTTTGACACTGAAGCTTTCTTT. Translated, it gives CASSGTGFDTEAFF.

The gene calls are TRBV10-2 and TRBJ1-5; D remains ambiguous. Germline CDR1 and CDR2: WSHSY and SAAADI. V was cut by 6 bases and J by 4 bases, with 7 bases left in between. The CDR3 consists of 12 residues. The CDR3 nucleotides read TGCGCCAGCAGGGGAGTAAATCAGCCCCAGCATTTT. It yields the protein CASRGVNQPQHF.

By share, this clonotype counts as medium-sized. The chain recombines TRBV29-1 with TRBJ2-5, with TRBD2 as a possible D gene (6 bases). This CDR3 region has 13 residues. Trimming pared 7 bases from V and 9 bases from J, leaving 21 bases between. Germline loops: CDR1 SQVTM, CDR2 ANQGSEA. The CDR3 reads CSGLPQGREAQYF. CDR3 coding DNA: TGCAGCGGACTCCCCCAGGGCAGGGAGGCCCAGTACTTC.

The chain has TRBV6-2 or TRBV6-3 and TRBJ1-2; D remains ambiguous. This CDR3 is built from 12 residues. From germline, CDR1 is MNHEY and CDR2 SVGEGT. Trimming removed 4 bases at V and 4 bases at J, with 7 bases between. CDR3 residues: CASSSSSYGYTF. The CDR3 coding sequence is TGTGCCAGCAGTTCGTCGTCCTATGGCTACACCTTC.

The chain links TRBV5-4 to TRBJ2-1, with D unresolved. The CDR3 has 13 residues. Germline CDR1 and CDR2: SGHNT and YYREEE (reference sequence). Trimming took off 1 base at V and 6 bases at J, with 8 bases between the two ends. This CDR3 is CASSLTATNEQFF. DNA of the CDR3: TGTGCCAGCAGCTTGACAGCCACCAATGAGCAGTTCTTC.

This clonotype was seen a single time. The chain links TRBV6-5 to TRBJ2-5, with 11 bases identical to TRBD1. The end of the DNA fits TRBJ2-7 better, so the J call may be wrong. CDR3 length: 17 amino acids. The germline V gene encodes CDR1 MNHEY and CDR2 SVGAGI. This CDR3 is CASSSTSGTGGSYEQYF. In nucleotides, the CDR3 is TGTGCCAGCAGTTCCACCTCCGGGACAGGGGGCTCCTACGAGCAGTACTTC.

This clonotype appeared many times. The CDR3 DNA reads as TGTGCCAGCAGTTACCCCGGAGCCTCTGGGGCCAACGTCCTGACTTTC. It encodes CASSYPGASGANVLTF. The chain has TRBV6-2 or TRBV6-3 and TRBJ2-6, with D uncertain. CDR3 length: 16 residues. Deletions cut 2 bases from V and 0 bases from J, with 8 bases between. CDR1 and CDR2 from the germline V gene are MNHEY and SVGEGT.

The rearrangement joins TRBV5-1 to TRBJ2-7; 8 positions match TRBD1. The CDR3 contains 15 residues. V trimming: 5 bases; J trimming: 6 bases; junction bases outside the gene matches: 13. From germline, CDR1 is SGHRS and CDR2 YFSETQ. For the CDR3, the DNA is TGCGCCAGCAGGGACGGGACAGGAGCCCCCGGCGAGCAGTACTTC. It specifies CASRDGTGAPGEQYF.

This chain uses TRBV21-1 with TRBJ1-5; TRBD1 was called by the table and not checked on the DNA. TRBV21-1 is a pseudogene locus. This CDR3 comprises 20 residues. In DNA form, the CDR3 reads TGTGCCAGCACCTGCCTATCCCGGACAGGGGACGAGAATAATAATCAGCCCCAGCATTTT. It specifies CASTCLSRTGDENNNQPQHF.

J is TRBJ1-2 and V is TRBV4-1; D remains unclear. CDR1 MGHRA and CDR2 YSYEKL come from the germline V gene. CDR3 length equals 16 residues. Trimming left V 1 base short and J 4 bases short, with 16 bases between. CDR3 region: CASSQAVRAAPYGYTF. CDR3 nucleotides: TGCGCCAGCAGCCAAGCGGTGCGCGCTGCTCCCTATGGCTACACCTTC.

Concerning this clonotype itself: This clone may be a read error of a much larger clone one base away. V usage is TRBV7-6 and J usage is TRBJ2-1, with 8 bases lining up with TRBD2. The CDR3 is 13 residues long. The V gene's germline CDR1 is SGHVS and CDR2 FNYEAQ. Unmatched junction bases numbered 7, after V lost 5 bases and J lost 10 bases. This CDR3 reads CASSTGLVEEQFF. In DNA form, the CDR3 reads TGTGCCAGCAGCACGGGACTAGTGGAGGAGCAGTTCTTC.

This clonotype came up many times. This sequence joins TRBV24-1 and TRBJ1-3; D unclear. The CDR3 length is 13 residues. The V end lost 8 bases, the J end lost 8 bases, and 15 bases lay between the germline ends. CDR1 and CDR2 (germline): KGHDR, SFDVKD. CDR3 DNA sequence: TGTGCCACCACCGGCAGACTTCCAGACACCATATATTTT. Its translation: CATTGRLPDTIYF.

This clonotype was observed a few times. The genes are TRBV6-5 and TRBJ1-2, with 8 positions matching TRBD1. After removal of 2 bases from V and 3 bases from J, the junction contained 8 bases not matched to a gene. Per germline, CDR1 MNHEY and CDR2 SVGAGI. This CDR3 region has 16 residues. The CDR3 sequence: CASSYNRAGGDYGYTF. For the CDR3, the DNA is TGTGCCAGCAGTTACAATAGGGCAGGGGGCGACTATGGCTACACCTTC.